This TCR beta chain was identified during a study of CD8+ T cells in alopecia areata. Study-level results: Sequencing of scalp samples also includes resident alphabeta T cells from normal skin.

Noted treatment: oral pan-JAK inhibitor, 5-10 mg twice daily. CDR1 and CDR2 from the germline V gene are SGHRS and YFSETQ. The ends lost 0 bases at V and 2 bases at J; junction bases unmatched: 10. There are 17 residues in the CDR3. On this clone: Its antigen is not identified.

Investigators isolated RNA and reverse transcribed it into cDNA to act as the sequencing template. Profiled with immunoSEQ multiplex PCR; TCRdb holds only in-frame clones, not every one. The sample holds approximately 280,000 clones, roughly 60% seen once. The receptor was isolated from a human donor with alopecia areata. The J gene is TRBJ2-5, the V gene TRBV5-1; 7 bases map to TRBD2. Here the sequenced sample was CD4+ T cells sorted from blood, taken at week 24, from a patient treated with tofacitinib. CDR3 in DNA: TGCGCCAGCAGCTTGGGGACGAGCGGGGACCGACAAGAGACCCAGTACTTC. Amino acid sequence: CASSLGTSGDRQETQYF.